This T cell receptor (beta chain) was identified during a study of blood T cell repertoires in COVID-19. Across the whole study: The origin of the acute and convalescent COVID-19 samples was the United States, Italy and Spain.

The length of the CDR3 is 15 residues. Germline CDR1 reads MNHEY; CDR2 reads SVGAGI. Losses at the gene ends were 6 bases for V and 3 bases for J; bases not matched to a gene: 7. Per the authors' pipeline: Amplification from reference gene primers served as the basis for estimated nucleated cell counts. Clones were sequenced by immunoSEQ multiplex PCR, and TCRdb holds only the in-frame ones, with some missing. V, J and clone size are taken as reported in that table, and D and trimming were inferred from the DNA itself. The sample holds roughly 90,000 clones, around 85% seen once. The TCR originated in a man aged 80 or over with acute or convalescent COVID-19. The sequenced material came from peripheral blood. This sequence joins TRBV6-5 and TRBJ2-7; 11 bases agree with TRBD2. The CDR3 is CASSLGGTSGYEQYF. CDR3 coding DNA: TGTGCCAGCAGCCTGGGTGGGACTAGCGGCTACGAGCAGTACTTC.